This TCR beta chain was observed in a study of chemoradiotherapy in HPV16-positive cancers. Study details: Functional T-cell assays on a couple of HPV16-positive patients' cells defined candidate HPV-specific clones and common TCR motifs.

TCRdb's table, derived via immunoSEQ multiplex PCR, lists solely in-frame clones and lacks some. Of over a thousand clones in the sample, roughly 82% were seen once. Study conclusions and caveats: In HPV16-positive patients, HPV-responsive T-cell expansion tracked better recurrence-free survival. Non-HPV-specific T cells did not expand in tumors during treatment, whereas candidate HPV-specific clones and E7-related motifs did.

Germline CDR1 and CDR2: SGHRS and YFSETQ. This CDR3 has 13 residues. Trimming stripped 1 base from V and 6 bases from J, with 8 bases between. Repertoires were sampled repeatedly during chemoradiotherapy. This clone was picked up one time. Its specificity is unknown. The sample consisted of tumor tissue, taken from a patient who underwent chemoradiotherapy. This TCR was recovered from a human donor with HPV-associated anogenital cancer. The chain uses TRBV5-1 and TRBJ2-1; D call uncertain. The CDR3 spells CASSLSKPNEQFF. The CDR3 DNA reads TGCGCCAGCAGCTTGTCAAAACCCAATGAGCAGTTCTTC.